Given below is one T cell receptor beta chain in context. This entry belongs to a study of sequential checkpoint blockade in melanoma. Study summary: Patients were randomized 1:1 to nivolumab-then-ipilimumab or ipilimumab-then-nivolumab first-line. Maintenance nivolumab came after either treatment sequence.

The treatment was: randomized to nivolumab then ipilimumab (arm A) or the reverse (arm B). DNA-damaging chemotherapy had not been given to any patient beforehand. Sorted cells were live CD3+CD8+, lacking CD19 and CD56, from PBMCs. TCRdb's table, derived via immunoSEQ multiplex PCR, lists solely in-frame clones and lacks some. The data hold about 4,800 clones, with 70% to 80% observed a single time. The CDR3 totals 17 residues. The sequences come from CD8+ T cells sorted from blood (inferred from file names), collected from a patient given nivolumab and ipilimumab in sequence. The chain recombines TRBV21-1 with TRBJ1-1. TRBV21-1 is an annotated pseudogene. The source is a human donor with melanoma. As DNA, the CDR3 is TGTGCCAGCAGCCTACTTGTAGCTACACAAATTCGCACTGAAGCTTTCTTT. Amino acids: CASSLLVATQIRTEAFF.